Below, 28 T cell receptor beta chains from the same sample are listed, as sequenced in a study of cytomegalovirus exposure and HLA in healthy donors. Use of 60 Vbeta and 13 Jbeta primers characterized the PCR. TCRdb's table, derived via immunoSEQ multiplex PCR, lists solely in-frame clones and lacks some. The sample contains about 240,000 clones, around 80% of which appear only once. The sequenced material came from PBMCs. The receptors originated from a boy aged 5 to 17 in good health and CMV-seronegative.

This rearrangement joins TRBV5-1 to TRBJ2-1, with 8 bases identical to TRBD1. The trim removed 4 bases at V and 7 bases at J, leaving 4 bases unmatched. Germline V gives CDR1 SGHRS, CDR2 YFSETQ. This CDR3 has 13 residues. CDR3 protein: CASSIQGENEQFF. Written as DNA, the CDR3 is TGCGCCAGCAGCATACAGGGGGAGAATGAGCAGTTCTTC.

The V gene is TRBV7-9, the J gene TRBJ2-5; 10 bases are shared with TRBD1. Per germline, CDR1 SEHNR and CDR2 FQNEAQ (reference sequence). The CDR3 runs to 16 residues. The V segment lost 4 bases and the J segment 4 bases; nucleotides outside the gene matches: 9. CDR3: CASSSPFGTGVETQYF. Here the CDR3 DNA reads TGTGCCAGCAGCTCCCCGTTCGGGACAGGGGTAGAGACCCAGTACTTC.

This clone was observed a few times. This chain uses TRBV5-1 with TRBJ2-7, with 11 bases lining up with TRBD2. The CDR3 is 15 amino acids. J gave up 4 bases and V 4 bases, and 7 bases lay outside the gene matches. CDR1 and CDR2 from the germline V gene are SGHRS and YFSETQ. The CDR3 sequence: CASSPGLAETYEQYF. Here the CDR3 DNA reads TGCGCCAGCAGCCCGGGACTAGCGGAAACATACGAGCAGTACTTC.

A remark on this clone: Other DNA sequences in this specimen translate into the identical CDR3. The V call is TRBV18, the J call TRBJ1-2, with 7 bases that match TRBD1. The CDR3 loop spans 16 amino acids. V shed 3 bases, J shed 2 bases, and the junction held 9 bases outside the gene matches. Germline lookup yields CDR1 KGHSH and CDR2 LQKENI. The CDR3 reads CASSPLKNRGNYGYTF. Here the CDR3 DNA reads TGTGCCAGCTCACCGCTTAAGAACAGGGGCAACTATGGCTACACCTTC. Filled out from reference TRBV18 and TRBJ1-2, the complete variable domain reads NAGVMQNPRHLVRRRGQEARLRCSPMKGHSHVYWYRQLPEEGLKFMVYLQKENIIDESGMPKERFSAEFPKEGPSILRIQQVVRGDSAAYFCASSPLKNRGNYGYTFGSGTRLTVV.

The sample holds one count of this clone. V is TRBV11-3 and J is TRBJ2-7; TRBD2 might be the D (5 bases). V lost 2 bases, J lost 6 bases, and 14 bases lay in between. The CDR3 runs to 14 residues. Germline CDR1 is SGHNT and CDR2 is YENEEA. CDR3 sequence (DNA): TGTGCCAGCAGCTTAAGAGTGTCGGGGATCGAGCAGTACTTC. Protein: CASSLRVSGIEQYF.

The chain combines TRBV30 with TRBJ2-1; TRBD2 is a possible D gene (7 bases). V lost 8 bases to trimming and J lost 0 bases, with 23 bases between them. The CDR3 extends over 17 amino acids. Germline V lookup: CDR1 GTSNPN, CDR2 SVGIG (reference sequence). CDR3 residues: CALGGLGGVSSYNEQFF. CDR3 coding DNA: TGTGCCCTGGGGGGGCTCGGGGGCGTGAGCTCCTACAATGAGCAGTTCTTC.

The V and J genes are TRBV29-1 and TRBJ2-5; D unresolved. CDR1 and CDR2 (germline): SQVTM, ANQGSEA. The CDR3 runs 12 residues. V gave up 7 bases and J gave up 2 bases, with 11 bases separating them. CDR3 loop: CSASGLQETQYF. CDR3 nucleotides: TGCAGCGCTTCTGGGCTGCAAGAGACCCAGTACTTC.

The V gene is TRBV7-9, the J gene TRBJ2-7, with a possible D match to TRBD2 (5 bases). CDR1 is SEHNR, CDR2 FQNEAQ, per germline (reference sequence). The V end lost 1 base, the J end lost 0 bases, and 13 bases lay between the germline ends. This CDR3 has 16 residues. The CDR3 is CASSLGSGKSSYEQYF. The CDR3 DNA reads TGTGCCAGCAGCTTAGGTTCCGGGAAAAGCTCCTACGAGCAGTACTTC. The entire variable domain, with the rest obtained from reference TRBV7-9 and TRBJ2-7, is as follows: DTGVSQNPRHKITKRGQNVTFRCDPISEHNRLYWYRQTLGQGPEFLTYFQNEAQLEKSRLLSDRFSAERPKGSFSTLEIQRTEQGDSAMYLCASSLGSGKSSYEQYFGPGTRLTVT.

Comment on this clone: This sample includes further DNA sequences coding for the same CDR3. The chain couples TRBV30 to TRBJ1-1; no clear D gene. V lost 0 bases and J lost 3, with 8 bases in between. Germline V lookup: CDR1 GTSNPN, CDR2 SVGIG (reference sequence). CDR3 length: 13 amino acids. CDR3 in DNA: TGTGCCTGGAGTGTAGGGAGCCACACTGAAGCTTTCTTT. It codes for CAWSVGSHTEAFF. Filled out from reference TRBV30 and TRBJ1-1, the complete variable domain reads SQTIHQWPATLVQPVGSPLSLECTVEGTSNPNLYWYRQAAGRGLQLLFYSVGIGQISSEVPQNLSASRPQDRQFILSSKKLLLSDSGFYLCAWSVGSHTEAFFGQGTRLTVV.

The genes are TRBV30 and TRBJ1-3; D is perhaps TRBD1 (6 bases). Trimming stripped 4 bases from V and 1 base from J, with 17 bases between. Germline V gene sequence: CDR1 GTSNPN, CDR2 SVGIG (reference sequence). The CDR3 loop spans 16 amino acids. CDR3 bases: TGTGCCTGGACCACGTACAGGGAGAGTTCTGGAAACACCATATATTTT. It yields the protein CAWTTYRESSGNTIYF.

CDR3 in amino acids: CASSRYGGLSTGELFF. CDR3 sequence (DNA): TGTGCCAGCAGTAGGTACGGGGGGCTGAGCACCGGGGAGCTGTTTTTT. The chain has TRBV11-2 and TRBJ2-2, with a weak D call TRBD2 (7 bases). The V and J ends lost 6 bases and 4 bases respectively, with 18 bases between them. The CDR3 contains 16 residues. Germline V gene data show CDR1 as SGHAT and CDR2 as FQNNGV.

The gene calls are TRBV30 and TRBJ2-7; D may be TRBD1 (6 bases). V was shortened by 2 bases and J by 6 bases, with 23 bases between the two germline ends. The CDR3 is made up of 16 amino acids. From germline, CDR1 is GTSNPN and CDR2 SVGIG (reference sequence). The CDR3 spells CAWSFPSAGVVSEQYF. As DNA, the CDR3 is TGTGCCTGGAGTTTTCCCTCGGCAGGGGTCGTGTCCGAGCAGTACTTC.

The V call is TRBV6-6, the J call TRBJ1-2, with D possibly matching TRBD1 (5 bases). The CDR3 length is 14 residues. The V and J ends lost 6 bases and 3 bases respectively, with 14 bases between them. The V gene's germline CDR1 is MNHNY and CDR2 SVGAGI (reference sequence). In DNA, the CDR3 is TGTGCCAGCAGCCGGCGGGGGGAAGACTATGGCTACACCTTC. Encoded protein: CASSRRGEDYGYTF.

This clone was counted once. The chain is built from TRBV6-1 and TRBJ2-1; tentatively, D is TRBD1 (5 bases). The CDR3 spans 14 residues. V shed 6 bases and J shed 4 bases, with 13 bases lying between them. Germline CDR1 and CDR2: MNHNS and SASEGT. The CDR3 region is CASRGLGQYNEQFF. The DNA of the CDR3 is TGTGCCAGCAGGGGGCTCGGGCAATACAATGAGCAGTTCTTC.

This sequence joins TRBV20-1 and TRBJ2-1, with no clear D. CDR1 DFQATT and CDR2 SNEGSKA come from the germline V gene (reference sequence). This CDR3 region has 11 residues. The germline V and J ends were trimmed by 6 bases and 6 bases, with 9 bases remaining between them. The CDR3 DNA follows: TGCAGTGCGGGCCTTAGCAATGAGCAGTTCTTC. Its protein product is CSAGLSNEQFF.

This chain connects TRBV9 to TRBJ2-5; tentatively, D is TRBD2 (5 bases). The CDR3 runs 15 residues. The germline gives CDR1 SGDLS, CDR2 YYNGEE. V shed 0 bases and J shed 0 bases, with 9 bases lying between them. The CDR3 DNA sequence: TGTGCCAGCAGCGTAGAGGGAGCGGACCAAGAGACCCAGTACTTC. Protein product: CASSVEGADQETQYF.

The chain links TRBV18 to TRBJ1-5; 12 bases are shared with TRBD1. The CDR3 is 17 amino acids. J gave up 0 bases and V 5 bases, and 5 bases lay outside the gene matches. The germline CDR1 and CDR2 sequences are KGHSH and LQKENI. CDR3 region: CASSRGTGGRSNQPQHF. The CDR3 bases are TGTGCCAGCTCAAGGGGGACAGGGGGCCGTAGCAATCAGCCCCAGCATTTT.

The chain links TRBV6-1 to TRBJ2-3; 7 bases map to TRBD1. The CDR3 is made up of 13 amino acids. The ends lost 8 bases at V and 1 base at J; junction bases unmatched: 3. CDR1 MNHNS and CDR2 SASEGT come from the germline V gene. CDR3 in amino acids: CASDRDRTDTQYF. CDR3 DNA sequence: TGTGCCAGCGACAGGGATCGCACAGATACGCAGTATTTT.

The chain is built from TRBV5-4 and TRBJ2-3; 11 positions match TRBD2. Germline V CDR1 and CDR2: SGHNT, YYREEE (reference sequence). The trim removed 4 bases at V and 4 bases at J, leaving 11 bases unmatched. The length of the CDR3 is 17 residues. DNA for the CDR3: TGTGCCAGCAGCCCGAGGATTAGCGGGAGGGCCGCAGATACGCAGTATTTT. Protein: CASSPRISGRAADTQYF.

The genes are TRBV25-1 and TRBJ2-7; TRBD1 agrees at 7 bases. The V and J ends lost 9 bases and 4 bases, in that order; junction bases with no gene match: 12. The CDR3 has 14 residues. Looked up from germline, CDR1 is MGHDK and CDR2 is SYGVNS. For the CDR3, the DNA is TGTGCCAGTCTCCGACAGGGAGATACTTACGAGCAGTACTTC. Its translation is CASLRQGDTYEQYF.

V and J are TRBV5-4 and TRBJ1-6; TRBD1 aligns across 8 bases. CDR1 and CDR2 from the germline V gene are SGHNT and YYREEE (reference sequence). Trimming removed 4 bases from V and 4 bases from J; junction bases left unmatched: 1. This CDR3 contains 14 residues. CDR3 loop: CASSGQGYNSPLHF. The DNA for the CDR3 is TGTGCCAGCAGCGGACAGGGTTATAATTCACCCCTCCACTTT.

The genes are TRBV2 and TRBJ1-1, with D possibly TRBD1 on 5 matching bases. Germline CDR1 SNHLY, CDR2 FYNNEI. The CDR3 contains 14 residues. Trimming cost V 6 bases and J 4 bases, with 15 bases left between them. The CDR3 is CASSARGVRTEAFF. CDR3 DNA sequence: TGTGCCAGCAGCGCCCGGGGGGTTCGCACTGAAGCTTTCTTT.

This chain links TRBV6-5 with TRBJ2-4, with D maybe TRBD2 (5 bases). Germline CDR1 is MNHEY and CDR2 is SVGAGI. Trimming shortened V by 4 bases and J by 3 bases, and 10 bases separated the two germline ends. The CDR3 consists of 14 residues. This CDR3 reads CASSSLENKNIQYF. The CDR3 bases are TGTGCCAGCAGTTCACTAGAGAACAAAAACATTCAGTACTTC.

Note on this clone: The CDR3 ends on some other residue instead of the conserved phenylalanine or tryptophan, so this is likely a read error. The chain couples TRBV13 to TRBJ2-7; 10 bases align to TRBD1. This CDR3 spans 15 amino acids. The germline CDR1 and CDR2 sequences are PRHDT and FYEKMQ (reference sequence). Losses at the gene ends were 4 bases for V and 0 bases for J; bases not matched to a gene: 3. Written as DNA, the CDR3 is TGTGCCAGCAGCTCGTGGACAGGGGGCTCCTACGAGCAGTACCTC. Translated: CASSSWTGGSYEQYL.

The CDR3 nucleotides are TGTGCCAGCAGTTTTAGGTTTCAAACGGAGGGCTACACCTTC. Translated, it gives CASSFRFQTEGYTF. This chain uses TRBV27 with TRBJ1-2; D call uncertain. Germline V gene data show CDR1 as MNHEY and CDR2 as SMNVEV (reference sequence). CDR3 length equals 14 residues. V lost 3 bases, J lost 8 bases, and 16 bases lay in between.

This sequence joins TRBV7-2 and TRBJ2-1, with D perhaps matching TRBD2 (6 bases). The CDR3 has 15 amino acids. Deletions cut 1 base from V and 3 bases from J, with 10 bases between. Germline V gives CDR1 SGHTA, CDR2 FQGNSA. This CDR3 reads CASSLERLVYNEQFF. As DNA, the CDR3 is TGTGCCAGCAGCTTAGAGAGACTAGTCTACAATGAGCAGTTCTTC.

The sample holds a few counts of this clone. The chain links TRBV4-1 to TRBJ1-3; 8 nucleotides match TRBD1. This CDR3 region has 15 residues. Trimming cost V 5 bases and J 4 bases; bases outside gene matches: 7. Germline values: CDR1 MGHRA, CDR2 YSYEKL. CDR3 region: CASSIYDRGGNTIYF. In DNA, the CDR3 is TGCGCCAGCAGCATCTACGACAGGGGCGGAAACACCATATATTTT.

The rearrangement links TRBV5-1 to TRBJ1-4; D call uncertain. This CDR3 is built from 16 residues. CDR1 and CDR2 (germline): SGHRS, YFSETQ. Trimming cost V 4 bases and J 0 bases, with 13 bases left between them. The CDR3: CASSPYAGTTNEKLFF. The CDR3 DNA is TGCGCCAGCAGCCCCTACGCCGGGACAACTAATGAAAAACTGTTTTTT. Drawing the rest from reference TRBV5-1 and TRBJ1-4, the complete variable domain is KAGVTQTPRYLIKTRGQQVTLSCSPISGHRSVSWYQQTPGQGLQFLFEYFSETQRNKGNFPGRFSGRQFSNSRSEMNVSTLELGDSALYLCASSPYAGTTNEKLFFGSGTQLSVL.